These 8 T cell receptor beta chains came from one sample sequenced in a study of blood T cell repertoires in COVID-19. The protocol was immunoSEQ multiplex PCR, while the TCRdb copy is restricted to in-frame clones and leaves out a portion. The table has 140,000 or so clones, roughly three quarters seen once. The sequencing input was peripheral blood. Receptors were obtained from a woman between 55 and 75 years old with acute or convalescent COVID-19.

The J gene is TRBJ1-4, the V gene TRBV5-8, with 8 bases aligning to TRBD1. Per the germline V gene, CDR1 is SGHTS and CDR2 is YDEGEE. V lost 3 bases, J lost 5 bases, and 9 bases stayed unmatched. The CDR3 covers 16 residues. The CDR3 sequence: CASSSGDRRQNEKLFF. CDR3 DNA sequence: TGTGCCAGCAGCTCTGGGGACAGGAGGCAAAATGAAAAACTGTTTTTT.

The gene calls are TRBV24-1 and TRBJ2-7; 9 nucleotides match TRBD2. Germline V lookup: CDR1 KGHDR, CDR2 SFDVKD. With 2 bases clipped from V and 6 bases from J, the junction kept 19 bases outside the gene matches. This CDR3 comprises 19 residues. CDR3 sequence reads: CATSDSKPGLAILEGEQYF. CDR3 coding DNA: TGTGCCACCAGTGATTCAAAACCGGGACTAGCAATCCTGGAAGGCGAGCAGTACTTC.

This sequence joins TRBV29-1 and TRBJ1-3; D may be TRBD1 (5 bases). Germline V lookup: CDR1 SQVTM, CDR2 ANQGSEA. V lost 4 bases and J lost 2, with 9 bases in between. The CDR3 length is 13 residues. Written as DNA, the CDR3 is TGCAGCGTTGGGCTAGGGGCTGGAAACACCATATATTTT. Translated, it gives CSVGLGAGNTIYF.

The CDR3 here is CSARDRILLYEQYF. CDR3 sequence (DNA): TGCAGTGCTCGTGACAGGATTCTCCTCTACGAGCAGTACTTC. The gene calls are TRBV20-1 and TRBJ2-7; a possible D gene is TRBD1 (6 bases). V lost 5 bases and J lost 3, with 17 bases in between. The CDR3 has 14 amino acids. Germline-derived CDR1 and CDR2 are DFQATT and SNEGSKA (reference sequence).

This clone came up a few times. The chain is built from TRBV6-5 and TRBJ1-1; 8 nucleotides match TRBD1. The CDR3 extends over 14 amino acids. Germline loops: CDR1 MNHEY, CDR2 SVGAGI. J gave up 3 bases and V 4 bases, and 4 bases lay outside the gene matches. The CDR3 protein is CASSSTGGYTEAFF. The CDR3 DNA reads TGTGCCAGCAGTTCTACAGGGGGGTACACTGAAGCTTTCTTT.

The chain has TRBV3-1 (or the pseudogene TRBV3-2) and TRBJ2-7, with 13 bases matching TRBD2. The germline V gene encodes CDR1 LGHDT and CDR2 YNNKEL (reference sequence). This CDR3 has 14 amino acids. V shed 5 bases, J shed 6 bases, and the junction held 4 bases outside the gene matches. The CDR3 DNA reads TGTGCCAGCAGCTCAAGGACTAGCGGGAGCGAGCAGTACTTC. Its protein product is CASSSRTSGSEQYF.

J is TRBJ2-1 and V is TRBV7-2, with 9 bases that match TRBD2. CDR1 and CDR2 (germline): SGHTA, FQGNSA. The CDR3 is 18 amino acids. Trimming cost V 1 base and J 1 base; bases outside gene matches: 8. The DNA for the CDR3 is TGTGCCAGCAGCTTAGTAAGTGGTAGCGGGAGTTCCTACAATGAGCAGTTCTTC. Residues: CASSLVSGSGSSYNEQFF.

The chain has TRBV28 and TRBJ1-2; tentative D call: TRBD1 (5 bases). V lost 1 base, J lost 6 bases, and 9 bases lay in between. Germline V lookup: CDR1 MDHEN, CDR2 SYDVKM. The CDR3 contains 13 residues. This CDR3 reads CASSLSGFNGYTF. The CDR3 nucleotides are TGTGCCAGCAGTTTATCAGGGTTTAATGGCTACACCTTC.